The 16 T cell receptor beta chains in this list originate from one sample, sequenced in a study of blood T cells in healthy people across ages. The second PCR ran roughly 7 to 11 cycles with a sample-barcoded 5' primer and J-beta primers. MiXCR was run by TCRdb on the 5' RACE reads, yielding one entry per CDR3 protein. Of over 1.5 million distinct CDR3 sequences listed, about 50% are singletons. Sequenced input: blood. These receptors were collected from a woman in her 40s in good health.

This clonotype was seen more than once but under ten times. This CDR3 reads CSARGGRDGTSGAKETQYF. The CDR3 coding sequence is TGCAGTGCTAGAGGTGGCCGTGACGGGACTAGCGGGGCCAAAGAGACCCAGTACTTC. The chain carries TRBV20-1 and TRBJ2-5, with 13 positions matching TRBD2. CDR3 size: 19 residues. Unmatched junction bases numbered 14, after V lost 1 base and J lost 3 bases. Germline-derived CDR1 and CDR2 are DFQATT and SNEGSKA (reference sequence).

The chain joins TRBV12-3 or TRBV12-4 to TRBJ1-4; D is possibly TRBD1 (5 bases). The CDR3 loop spans 15 amino acids. Trimming took off 1 base at V and 5 bases at J, with 11 bases between the two ends. Here the CDR3 DNA reads TGTGCCAGCAGTTTAGTGGGGCGGTTGAATGAAAAACTGTTTTTT. Its protein is CASSLVGRLNEKLFF.

This clonotype occurred once. The gene calls are TRBV20-1 and TRBJ1-1, with D maybe TRBD1 (6 bases). Trimming cost V 3 bases and J 12 bases, with 17 bases left between them. CDR1 and CDR2 from the germline V gene are DFQATT and SNEGSKA (reference sequence). The CDR3 extends over 12 amino acids. This chain's CDR3 is CSASPGAYSSFF. The CDR3 coding sequence is TGCAGTGCTAGCCCAGGGGCGTACTCTTCTTTCTTT.

The sample holds a few counts of this clonotype. The rearrangement joins TRBV28 to TRBJ2-7; D perhaps matches TRBD1 (7 bases). This CDR3 has 15 residues. Germline V gene data show CDR1 as MDHEN and CDR2 as SYDVKM. The ends were cut back, 3 bases at V and 4 bases at J, with 16 bases in the middle. CDR3 in amino acids: CASSFMEGAHYEQYF. CDR3 bases: TGTGCCAGCAGTTTTATGGAGGGGGCGCATTACGAGCAGTACTTC.

This clonotype came up a few times. The chain couples TRBV4-3 to TRBJ2-1; 9 bases are a match to TRBD1. Germline V gene lookup returns CDR1 LGHNA and CDR2 YSLEER. The V segment lost 3 bases and the J segment 7 bases; nucleotides outside the gene matches: 13. The CDR3 extends over 17 amino acids. CDR3 nucleotide sequence: TGCGCCAGCAGCCACGCTGCTCCGGGACAGGGAGCAAATGAGCAGTTCTTC. Its translation is CASSHAAPGQGANEQFF.

V is TRBV5-1 and J is TRBJ2-2; 12 bases agree with TRBD1. V was pared by 3 bases and J by 2 bases, with 8 bases of the junction left unmatched. Germline CDR1 SGHRS, CDR2 YFSETQ. This CDR3 has 18 residues. The CDR3 protein is CASSSRTGTGGNTGELFF. DNA for the CDR3: TGCGCCAGCAGCTCCCGCACCGGGACAGGGGGCAACACCGGGGAGCTGTTTTTT.

This chain joins TRBV27 and TRBJ2-3; the match to TRBD2 covers 9 bases. In germline, CDR1 is MNHEY, CDR2 SMNVEV (reference sequence). The ends lost 11 bases at V and 1 base at J; junction bases unmatched: 10. This CDR3 is 15 amino acids long. Written as DNA, the CDR3 is TGTGCCGTCGCCCCGTGGACTAGCGGCACAGATACGCAGTATTTT. It is translated as CAVAPWTSGTDTQYF.

Points on this clonotype: An end of the junction differs from the germline gene, which may be a read error. The CDR3 DNA follows: TGTGCCGGCAGCTTAGTGCGGACGCCCAAGGGAAATGAGCAGTTCTTC. This codes for CAGSLVRTPKGNEQFF. The chain combines TRBV7-2 with TRBJ2-1, with D unresolved. The CDR3 loop spans 16 amino acids. The germline V gene encodes CDR1 SGHTA and CDR2 FQGNSA.

The count of this clonotype is one. The chain links TRBV9 to TRBJ1-2, with unresolved D. Trimming removed 0 bases at V and 6 bases at J, with 9 bases between. In germline, CDR1 is SGDLS, CDR2 YYNGEE. This CDR3 region has 13 residues. CDR3 in DNA: TGTGCCAGCAGCGTAGGGGCAGGTAATGGCTACACCTTC. Protein sequence: CASSVGAGNGYTF. Looking up the rest from reference TRBV9 and TRBJ1-2 gives the full variable domain: DSGVTQTPKHLITATGQRVTLRCSPRSGDLSVYWYQQSLDQGLQFLIQYYNGEERAKGNILERFSAQQFPDLHSELNLSSLELGDSALYFCASSVGAGNGYTFGSGTRLTVV.

The chain uses TRBV27 and TRBJ2-5; D gene unclear. The CDR3 consists of 13 residues. V shed 6 bases and J shed 11 bases, with 19 bases lying between them. CDR1 MNHEY and CDR2 SMNVEV come from the germline V gene (reference sequence). The CDR3: CASSPAQWNEQYF. For the CDR3, the DNA is TGTGCCAGCAGCCCCGCACAATGGAATGAGCAGTACTTC.

The chain employs TRBV13 and TRBJ2-1, with 8 bases aligning to TRBD2. J was trimmed by 12 bases and V by 0 bases; bases with no gene match: 10. In germline, CDR1 is PRHDT, CDR2 FYEKMQ (reference sequence). CDR3 length: 15 amino acids. The CDR3 DNA reads as TGTGCCAGCAGCTTAGGGACCTACGGGGGGGGCTGGCAGTTCTTC. This gives the protein CASSLGTYGGGWQFF.

The rearrangement joins TRBV7-2 to TRBJ1-4; D is unresolved. V gave up 4 bases and J gave up 6 bases, with 9 bases separating them. CDR1 is SGHTA, CDR2 FQGNSA, per germline. The CDR3 runs 13 residues. CDR3 coding DNA: TGTGCCAGCAGCTCCTACGCGGATGAAAAACTGTTTTTT. Translating gives CASSSYADEKLFF.

The chain links TRBV7-9 to TRBJ1-4; no firm D call. The V end lost 2 bases, the J end lost 4 bases, and 8 bases lay between the germline ends. Germline CDR1 reads SEHNR; CDR2 reads FQNEAQ (reference sequence). This CDR3 has 14 residues. CDR3 in DNA: TGTGCCAGCAGCTTATCGTCACATAATGAAAAACTGTTTTTT. Amino acids: CASSLSSHNEKLFF.

The V call is TRBV3-1, the J call TRBJ2-7, with 8 bases fitting TRBD2. Judging by the DNA end, TRBJ2-5 fits better; the J call may be wrong. The CDR3 loop spans 18 amino acids. Germline loops: CDR1 LGHDT, CDR2 YNNKEL (reference sequence). CDR3 sequence: CASSQEALSGGRGETQYF. The CDR3 region has the DNA TGTGCCAGCAGCCAAGAGGCCTTGAGCGGGGGACGGGGGGAGACCCAGTACTTC.

The chain links TRBV28 to TRBJ2-7, with unresolved D. Trimming removed 3 bases from V and 0 bases from J, with 6 bases in between. This CDR3 region has 13 residues. The germline CDR1 and CDR2 sequences are MDHEN and SYDVKM. The CDR3 reads CASSFFSSYEQYF. In nucleotides, the CDR3 is TGTGCCAGCAGTTTTTTCAGCTCCTACGAGCAGTACTTC.

The V and J genes are TRBV7-3 and TRBJ2-6; 8 nucleotides agree with TRBD2. Unmatched junction bases numbered 9, after V lost 5 bases and J lost 3 bases. Germline CDR1 SGHTA, CDR2 FQGTGA. The CDR3 runs 17 residues. CDR3 loop: CASSLGLADYGANVLTF. CDR3 DNA: TGTGCCAGCAGCCTAGGACTAGCCGACTATGGGGCCAACGTCCTGACTTTC.